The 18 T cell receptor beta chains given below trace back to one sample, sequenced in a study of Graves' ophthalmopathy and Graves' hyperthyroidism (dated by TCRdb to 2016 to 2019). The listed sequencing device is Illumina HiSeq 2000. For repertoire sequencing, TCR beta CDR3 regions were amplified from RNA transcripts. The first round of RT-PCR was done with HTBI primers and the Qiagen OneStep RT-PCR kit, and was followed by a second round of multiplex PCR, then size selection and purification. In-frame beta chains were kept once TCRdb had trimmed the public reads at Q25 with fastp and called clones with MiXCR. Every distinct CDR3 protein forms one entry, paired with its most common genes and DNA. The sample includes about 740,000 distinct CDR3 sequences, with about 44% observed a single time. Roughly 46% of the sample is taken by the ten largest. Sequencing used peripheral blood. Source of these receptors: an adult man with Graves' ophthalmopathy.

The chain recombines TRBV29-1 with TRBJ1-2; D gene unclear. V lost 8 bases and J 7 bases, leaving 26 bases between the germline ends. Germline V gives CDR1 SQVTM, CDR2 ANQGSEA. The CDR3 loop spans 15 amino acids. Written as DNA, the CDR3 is TGCAGCCCCATGTCCGGCCGCGCTCGGCTCTTTGGCTACACCTTC. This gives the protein CSPMSGRARLFGYTF. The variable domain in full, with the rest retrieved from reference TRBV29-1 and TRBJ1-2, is SAVISQKPSRDICQRGTSLTIQCQVDSQVTMMFWYRQQPGQSLTLIATANQGSEATYESGFVIDKFPISRPNLTFSTLTVSNMSPEDSSIYLCSPMSGRARLFGYTFGSGTRLTVV.

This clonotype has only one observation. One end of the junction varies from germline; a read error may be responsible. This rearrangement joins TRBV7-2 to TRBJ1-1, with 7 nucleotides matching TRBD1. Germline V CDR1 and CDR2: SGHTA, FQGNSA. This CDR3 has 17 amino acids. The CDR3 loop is CASGFPERGRGNTEAFF. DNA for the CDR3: TGTGCCAGCGGCTTTCCCGAAAGGGGGCGTGGGAACACTGAAGCTTTCTTT.

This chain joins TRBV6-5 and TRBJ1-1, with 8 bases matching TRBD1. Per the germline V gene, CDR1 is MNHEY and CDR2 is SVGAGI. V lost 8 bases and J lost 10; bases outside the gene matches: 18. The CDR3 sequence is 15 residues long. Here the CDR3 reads CASVEGRGRRLVAFF. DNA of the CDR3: TGTGCCAGCGTGGAGGGCAGGGGGCGAAGATTGGTAGCTTTCTTT.

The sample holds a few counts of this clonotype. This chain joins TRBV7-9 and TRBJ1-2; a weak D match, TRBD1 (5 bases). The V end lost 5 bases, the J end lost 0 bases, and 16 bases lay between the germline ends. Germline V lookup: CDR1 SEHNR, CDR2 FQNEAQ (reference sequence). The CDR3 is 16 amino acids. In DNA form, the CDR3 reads TGTGCCAGCAGCCTCACCGGGGCACAATCTAACTATGGCTACACCTTC. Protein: CASSLTGAQSNYGYTF.

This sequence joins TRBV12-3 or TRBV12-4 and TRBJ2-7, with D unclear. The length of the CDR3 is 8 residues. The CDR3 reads CASSLAGV. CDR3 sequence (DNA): TGTGCCAGCAGTTTAGCAGGGGTC.

The CDR3 DNA reads TGTGCCAGCTCAGAGGGGAGGGGGAGTGCGTATGGCTACACCTTC. Amino acid sequence: CASSEGRGSAYGYTF. The chain links TRBV9 to TRBJ1-2, with a tentative D call TRBD1 (6 bases). Germline V CDR1 and CDR2: SGDLS, YYNGEE. This CDR3 comprises 15 residues. The ends were cut back, 7 bases at V and 5 bases at J, with 21 bases in the middle.

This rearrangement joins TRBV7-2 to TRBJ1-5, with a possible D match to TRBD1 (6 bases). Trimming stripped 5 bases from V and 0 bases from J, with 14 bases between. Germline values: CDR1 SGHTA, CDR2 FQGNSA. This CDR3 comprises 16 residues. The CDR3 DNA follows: TGTGCCAGCAGCCCGGTTCGGGGGCTTAGCAATCAGCCCCAGCATTTT. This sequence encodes CASSPVRGLSNQPQHF. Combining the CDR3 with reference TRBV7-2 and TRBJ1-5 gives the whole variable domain GAGVSQSPSNKVTEKGKDVELRCDPISGHTALYWYRQSLGQGLEFLIYFQGNSAPDKSGLPSDRFSAERTGGSVSTLTIQRTQQEDSAVYLCASSPVRGLSNQPQHFGDGTRLSIL.

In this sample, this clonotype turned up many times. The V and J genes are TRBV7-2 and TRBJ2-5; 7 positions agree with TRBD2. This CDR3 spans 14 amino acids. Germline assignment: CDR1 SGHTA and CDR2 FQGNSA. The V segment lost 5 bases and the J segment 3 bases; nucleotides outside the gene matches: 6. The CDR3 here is CASSRSGDKETQYF. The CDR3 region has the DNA TGTGCCAGCAGCCGAAGCGGGGATAAAGAGACCCAGTACTTC.

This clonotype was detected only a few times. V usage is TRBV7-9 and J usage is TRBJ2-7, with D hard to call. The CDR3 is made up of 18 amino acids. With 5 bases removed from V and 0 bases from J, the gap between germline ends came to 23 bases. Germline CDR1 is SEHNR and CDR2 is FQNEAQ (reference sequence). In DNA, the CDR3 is TGTGCCAGCAGCCCAGCGCAGGTTACCAATTTAGTCTCCTACGAGCAGTACTTC. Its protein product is CASSPAQVTNLVSYEQYF.

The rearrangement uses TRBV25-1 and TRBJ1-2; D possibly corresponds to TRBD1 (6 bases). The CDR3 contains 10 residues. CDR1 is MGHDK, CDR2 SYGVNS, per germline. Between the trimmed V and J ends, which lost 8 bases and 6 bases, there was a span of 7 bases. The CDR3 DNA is TGTGCCAGCCGACAGGATGGCTACACCTTC. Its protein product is CASRQDGYTF.

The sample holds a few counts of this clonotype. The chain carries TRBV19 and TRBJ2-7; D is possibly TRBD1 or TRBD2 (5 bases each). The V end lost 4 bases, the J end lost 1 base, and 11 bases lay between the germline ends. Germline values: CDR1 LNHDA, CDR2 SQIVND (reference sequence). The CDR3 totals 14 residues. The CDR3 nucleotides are TGTGCCAGTAGTAGGTTTTGGGGGTCCTACGAGCAGTACTTC. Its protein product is CASSRFWGSYEQYF.

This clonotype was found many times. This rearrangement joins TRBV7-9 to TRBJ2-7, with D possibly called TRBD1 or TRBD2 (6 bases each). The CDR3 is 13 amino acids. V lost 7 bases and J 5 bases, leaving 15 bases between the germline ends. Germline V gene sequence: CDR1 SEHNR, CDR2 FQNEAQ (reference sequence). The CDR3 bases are TGTGCCAGCACGGGGGCTAGCAGTAACGAGCAGTACTTC. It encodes CASTGASSNEQYF.

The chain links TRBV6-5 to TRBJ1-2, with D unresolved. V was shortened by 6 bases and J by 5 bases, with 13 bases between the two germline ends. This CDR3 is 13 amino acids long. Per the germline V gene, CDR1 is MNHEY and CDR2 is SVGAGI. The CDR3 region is CASRPPVGYGYTF. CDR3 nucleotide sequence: TGTGCCAGCAGACCCCCCGTGGGGTATGGCTACACCTTC.

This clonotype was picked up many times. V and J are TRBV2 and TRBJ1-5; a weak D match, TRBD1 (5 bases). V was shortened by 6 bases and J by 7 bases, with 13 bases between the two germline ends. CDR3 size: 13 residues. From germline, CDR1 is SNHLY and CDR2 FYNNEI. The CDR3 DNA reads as TGTGCCAGCAGGGGACTAGGCGGGCAGCCCCAGCATTTT. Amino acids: CASRGLGGQPQHF.

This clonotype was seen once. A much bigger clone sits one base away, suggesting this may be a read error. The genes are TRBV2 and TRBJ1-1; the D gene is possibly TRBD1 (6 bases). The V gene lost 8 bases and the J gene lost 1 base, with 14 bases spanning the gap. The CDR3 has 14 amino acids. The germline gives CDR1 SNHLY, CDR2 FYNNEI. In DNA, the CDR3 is TGTGCCAGCGGAAAGTCGACAGGGAACACTGAAGCTTTCTTT. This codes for CASGKSTGNTEAFF.

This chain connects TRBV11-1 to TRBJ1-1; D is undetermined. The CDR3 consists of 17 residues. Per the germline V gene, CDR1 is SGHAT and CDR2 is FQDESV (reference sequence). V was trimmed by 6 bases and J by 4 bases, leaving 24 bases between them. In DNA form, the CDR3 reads TGTGCCAGCAGTCGACAAGCCACTTTGCGGGGAAGCACTGAAGCTTTCTTT. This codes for CASSRQATLRGSTEAFF. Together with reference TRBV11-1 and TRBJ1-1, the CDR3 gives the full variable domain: EAEVAQSPRYKITEKSQAVAFWCDPISGHATLYWYRQILGQGPELLVQFQDESVVDDSQLPKDRFSAERLKGVDSTLKIQPAELGDSAMYLCASSRQATLRGSTEAFFGQGTRLTVV.

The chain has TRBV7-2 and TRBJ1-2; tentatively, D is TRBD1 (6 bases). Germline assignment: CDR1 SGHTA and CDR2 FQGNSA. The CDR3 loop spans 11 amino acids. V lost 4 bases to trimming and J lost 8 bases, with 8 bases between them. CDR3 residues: CASSSDRGYTF. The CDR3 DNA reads TGTGCCAGCAGCTCTGACAGGGGCTACACCTTC.

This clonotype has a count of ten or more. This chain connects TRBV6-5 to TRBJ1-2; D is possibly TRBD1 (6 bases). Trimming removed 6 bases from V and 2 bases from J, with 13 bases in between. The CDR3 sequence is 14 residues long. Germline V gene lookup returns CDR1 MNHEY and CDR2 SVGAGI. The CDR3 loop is CASSEQGWNYGYTF. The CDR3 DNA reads TGTGCCAGCAGCGAACAGGGATGGAACTATGGCTACACCTTC.